The 20 T cell receptor beta chains in this list originate from one sample, sequenced in a study of blood T cell repertoires in COVID-19. Data came from immunoSEQ multiplex PCR; TCRdb stores just in-frame clones and leaves some out. The table includes roughly 340,000 clones, 75% to 90% detected once. The sequenced sample consisted of peripheral blood. These TCRs come from a woman in her 50s with COVID-19, enrolled during active disease.

This clone was counted between two and nine times. V usage is TRBV6-5 and J usage is TRBJ1-1, with D possibly matching TRBD1 (5 bases). Germline V lookup: CDR1 MNHEY, CDR2 SVGAGI. V shed 4 bases and J shed 6 bases, with 18 bases lying between them. This CDR3 has 15 amino acids. The CDR3 loop is CASSSRTGGAAEAFF. CDR3 DNA sequence: TGTGCCAGCAGTTCTCGCACAGGAGGGGCGGCTGAAGCTTTCTTT.

This chain joins TRBV9 and TRBJ1-6, with D perhaps TRBD1 (5 bases). Per germline, CDR1 SGDLS and CDR2 YYNGEE. Trimming cost V 4 bases and J 8 bases, with 13 bases left between them. The CDR3 covers 14 residues. This CDR3 is CASSFAGVDSPLHF. CDR3 DNA: TGTGCCAGCAGCTTCGCGGGGGTCGATTCACCCCTCCACTTT.

This clone was counted only a few times. The V and J genes are TRBV6-5 and TRBJ2-2; D might be TRBD1 (5 bases). V lost 7 bases and J 6 bases, leaving 18 bases between the germline ends. CDR3 size: 15 residues. The germline gives CDR1 MNHEY, CDR2 SVGAGI. The CDR3 DNA follows: TGTGCCAGCAAACAGGTCTGGGAATCTCCCGGGGAGCTGTTTTTT. Translating it yields CASKQVWESPGELFF.

The V gene is TRBV9, the J gene TRBJ2-7, with a weak D call TRBD1 (7 bases). The germline CDR1 and CDR2 sequences are SGDLS and YYNGEE. CDR3 length equals 15 residues. V dropped 4 bases and J dropped 7 bases, with 21 bases sitting between them. Here the CDR3 reads CASSSGTLSGGEQYF. In nucleotides, the CDR3 is TGTGCCAGCAGCTCCGGGACGCTCTCAGGGGGGGAGCAGTACTTC.

J is TRBJ2-1 and V is TRBV3-1 (or the pseudogene TRBV3-2); maybe TRBD2 (6 bases). Per the germline V gene, CDR1 is LGHDT and CDR2 is YNNKEL (reference sequence). The V end lost 3 bases, the J end lost 6 bases, and 12 bases lay between the germline ends. The CDR3 contains 14 residues. Here the CDR3 DNA reads TGTGCCAGCAGCCATACTAGCAGCGGCAATGAGCAGTTCTTC. Translation: CASSHTSSGNEQFF.

The chain carries TRBV6-2 or TRBV6-3 and TRBJ2-4, with 11 bases identical to TRBD1. Per germline, CDR1 MNHEY and CDR2 SVGEGT. The CDR3 has 13 amino acids. V dropped 4 bases and J dropped 12; count of bases not matched to a gene: 5. This chain's CDR3 is CASSFTGTGGQYF. The DNA for the CDR3 is TGTGCCAGCAGTTTCACCGGGACAGGGGGTCAGTACTTC.

The chain joins TRBV21-1 to TRBJ2-7; the table names TRBD2, a call not compared with the DNA. TRBV21-1 is labeled a pseudogene. The CDR3 is 15 amino acids. CDR3 nucleotide sequence: TGTGCCAGCAGCAGGAGGACTAGCGGGAGGGACGAGCAGTACTTC. Translated, it gives CASSRRTSGRDEQYF.

This clone was detected only a few times. The rearrangement uses TRBV2 and TRBJ1-5; D ambiguous. Germline V gene sequence: CDR1 SNHLY, CDR2 FYNNEI. V gave up 2 bases and J gave up 3 bases, with 17 bases separating them. There are 17 residues in the CDR3. CDR3 sequence reads: CASSERRTASNNQPQHF. Written as DNA, the CDR3 is TGTGCCAGCAGTGAACGGAGGACCGCGAGTAACAATCAGCCCCAGCATTTT.

V and J are TRBV11-2 and TRBJ2-3; no clear D. Germline V gene data show CDR1 as SGHAT and CDR2 as FQNNGV. This CDR3 region has 15 residues. V lost 1 base and J lost 1, with 9 bases in between. In nucleotides, the CDR3 is TGTGCCAGCAGCTTAGGTACACCACGCACAGATACGCAGTATTTT. Translating it yields CASSLGTPRTDTQYF.

This chain links TRBV5-5 with TRBJ2-3, with 9 bases fitting TRBD2. Germline V gives CDR1 SGHKS, CDR2 YYEKEE (reference sequence). This CDR3 is 15 amino acids long. V lost 2 bases, J lost 6 bases, and 7 bases stayed unmatched. The CDR3 bases are TGTGCCAGCAGCTTCGCCGCGGGGGGGTCGGATACGCAGTATTTT. It yields the protein CASSFAAGGSDTQYF.

The chain links TRBV15 to TRBJ2-4; D call uncertain. V was trimmed by 0 bases and J by 8 bases, leaving 11 bases between them. This CDR3 has 14 amino acids. Germline values: CDR1 LNHNV, CDR2 YYDKDF (reference sequence). The DNA of the CDR3 is TGTGCCACCAGCAGAGAAGACTTGAGAGACATTCAGTACTTC. It translates to CATSREDLRDIQYF.

This clone was seen a handful of times. The genes are TRBV5-4 and TRBJ2-7; the match to TRBD1 covers 12 bases. Germline CDR1 reads SGHNT; CDR2 reads YYREEE (reference sequence). V shed 5 bases and J 7 bases; nucleotides not matched to a gene: 13. The CDR3 has 16 residues. The CDR3 DNA follows: TGTGCCAGCAGGTCGGGACAGGGGGCGCCTTTTGGGGAGCAGTACTTC. This translates into CASRSGQGAPFGEQYF.

CDR3 loop: CASSLFGGRASGELFF. The CDR3 DNA reads as TGTGCCAGCAGTTTATTCGGCGGGAGGGCCTCCGGGGAGCTGTTTTTT. V is TRBV27 and J is TRBJ2-2; 9 bases match TRBD2. The germline V gene has CDR1 MNHEY and CDR2 SMNVEV (reference sequence). With 1 base clipped from V and 6 bases from J, the junction kept 6 bases outside the gene matches. This CDR3 region has 16 residues.

The V gene is TRBV30, the J gene TRBJ2-2; D perhaps matches TRBD2 (5 bases). The CDR3 sequence is 15 residues long. The V end was cut by 4 bases, the J end by 4 bases, with 16 bases between. CDR1 GTSNPN and CDR2 SVGIG come from the germline V gene (reference sequence). Written as DNA, the CDR3 is TGTGCCTGGACAGGTGTGGACGCGGGCACCGGGGAGCTGTTTTTT. Its translation: CAWTGVDAGTGELFF.

This clone was observed once. V and J are TRBV5-1 and TRBJ1-6; D possibly corresponds to TRBD1 (5 bases). V was pared by 2 bases and J by 4 bases, with 10 bases between. Germline lookup yields CDR1 SGHRS and CDR2 YFSETQ. The CDR3 has 15 amino acids. The CDR3 region has the DNA TGCGCCAGCAGCTTAAGACAGAATTATAATTCACCCCTCCACTTT. It specifies CASSLRQNYNSPLHF.

The chain combines TRBV28 with TRBJ1-2; possibly TRBD1 for D (5 bases). There are 13 residues in the CDR3. CDR1 and CDR2 (germline): MDHEN, SYDVKM. V lost 3 bases to trimming and J lost 6 bases, with 11 bases between them. CDR3 sequence reads: CASSFRDYDGYTF. CDR3 bases: TGTGCCAGCAGTTTCCGGGACTATGATGGCTACACCTTC.

The rearrangement uses TRBV10-2 and TRBJ2-7; 9 positions agree with TRBD1. The CDR3 totals 14 residues. Germline-derived CDR1 and CDR2 are WSHSY and SAAADI. J was trimmed by 3 bases and V by 5 bases; bases with no gene match: 5. CDR3 sequence reads: CASSLQGAYYEQYF. The CDR3 DNA reads TGCGCCAGCAGTCTACAGGGGGCATACTACGAGCAGTACTTC.

This chain uses TRBV7-9 with TRBJ1-1, with D perhaps matching TRBD1 (6 bases). CDR1 and CDR2 (germline): SEHNR, FQNEAQ (reference sequence). V gave up 5 bases and J gave up 0 bases, with 16 bases separating them. The CDR3 runs 16 residues. CDR3 DNA: TGTGCCAGCAGCAATCCTAGGGGACAAGTGAACACTGAAGCTTTCTTT. Its translation: CASSNPRGQVNTEAFF.

This clone has just a few counts. This chain uses TRBV6-6 with TRBJ1-6; 9 bases agree with TRBD1. CDR3 length: 15 amino acids. V lost 6 bases to trimming and J lost 6 bases; unmatched junction nucleotides: 6. Germline-derived CDR1 and CDR2 are MNHNY and SVGAGI (reference sequence). The CDR3 sequence is CASSTGGQGNSPLHF. The CDR3 nucleotides read TGTGCCAGCAGCACCGGGGGACAGGGTAATTCACCCCTCCACTTT.

The chain links TRBV27 to TRBJ1-1; D unclear. Trimming pared 3 bases from V and 1 base from J, leaving 9 bases between. This CDR3 has 14 amino acids. Germline V gene lookup returns CDR1 MNHEY and CDR2 SMNVEV (reference sequence). Written as DNA, the CDR3 is TGTGCCAGCAGTTTGTCGACAACGAACACTGAAGCTTTCTTT. Its translation is CASSLSTTNTEAFF.